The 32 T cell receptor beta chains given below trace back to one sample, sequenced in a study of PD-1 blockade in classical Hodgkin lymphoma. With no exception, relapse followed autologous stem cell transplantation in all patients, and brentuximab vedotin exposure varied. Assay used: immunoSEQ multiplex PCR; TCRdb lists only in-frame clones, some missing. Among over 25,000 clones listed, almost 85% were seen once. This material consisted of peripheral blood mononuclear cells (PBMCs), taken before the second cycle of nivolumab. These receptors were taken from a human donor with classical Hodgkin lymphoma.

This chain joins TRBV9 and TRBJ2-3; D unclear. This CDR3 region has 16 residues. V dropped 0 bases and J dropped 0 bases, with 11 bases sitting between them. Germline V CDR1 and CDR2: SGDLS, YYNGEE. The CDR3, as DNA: TGTGCCAGCAGCGTAGGGGTGGGTACTAGCACAGATACGCAGTATTTT. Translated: CASSVGVGTSTDTQYF.

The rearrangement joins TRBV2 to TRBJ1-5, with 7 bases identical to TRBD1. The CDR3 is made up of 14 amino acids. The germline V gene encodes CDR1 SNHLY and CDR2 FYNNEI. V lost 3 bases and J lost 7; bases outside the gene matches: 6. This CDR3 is CASSDPGGGQPQHF. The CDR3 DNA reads TGTGCCAGCAGTGACCCAGGGGGAGGGCAGCCCCAGCATTTT.

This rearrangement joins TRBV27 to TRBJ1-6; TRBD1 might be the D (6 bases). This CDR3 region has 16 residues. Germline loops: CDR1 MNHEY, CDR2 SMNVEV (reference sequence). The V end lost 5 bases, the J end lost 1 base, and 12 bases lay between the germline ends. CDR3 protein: CASSQSGASYNSPLHF. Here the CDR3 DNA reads TGTGCCAGCAGTCAATCGGGGGCTTCCTATAATTCACCCCTCCACTTT.

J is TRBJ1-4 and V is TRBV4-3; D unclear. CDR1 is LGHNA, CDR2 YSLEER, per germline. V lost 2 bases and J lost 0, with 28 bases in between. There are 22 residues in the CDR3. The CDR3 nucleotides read TGCGCCAGCAGCCAACGACCTAAAGTGCCAGGACCGTCGATCTCAACTAATGAAAAACTGTTTTTT. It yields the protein CASSQRPKVPGPSISTNEKLFF.

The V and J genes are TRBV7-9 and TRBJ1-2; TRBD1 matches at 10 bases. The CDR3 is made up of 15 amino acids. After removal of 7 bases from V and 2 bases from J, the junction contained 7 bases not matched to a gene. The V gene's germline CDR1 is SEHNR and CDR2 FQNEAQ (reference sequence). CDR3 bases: TGTGCCAGCACCCGGGACAGGGGCCGCAACTATGGCTACACCTTC. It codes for CASTRDRGRNYGYTF.

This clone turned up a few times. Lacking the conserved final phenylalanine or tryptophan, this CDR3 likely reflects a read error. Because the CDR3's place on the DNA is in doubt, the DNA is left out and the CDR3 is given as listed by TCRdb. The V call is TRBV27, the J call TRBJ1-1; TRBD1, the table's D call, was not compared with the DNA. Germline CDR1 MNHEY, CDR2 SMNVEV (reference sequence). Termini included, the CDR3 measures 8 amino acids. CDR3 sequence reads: CASAPGPE.

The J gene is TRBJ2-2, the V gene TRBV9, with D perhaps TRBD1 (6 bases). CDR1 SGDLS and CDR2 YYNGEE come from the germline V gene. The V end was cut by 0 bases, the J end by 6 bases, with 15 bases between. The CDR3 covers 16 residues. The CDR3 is CASSVVWTARAGELFF. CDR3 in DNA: TGTGCCAGCAGCGTAGTATGGACAGCGAGAGCCGGGGAGCTGTTTTTT.

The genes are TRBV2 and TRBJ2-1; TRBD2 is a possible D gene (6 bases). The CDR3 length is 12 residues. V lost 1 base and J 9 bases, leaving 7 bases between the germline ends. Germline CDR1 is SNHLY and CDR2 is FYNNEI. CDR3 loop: CASSEGRGEQFF. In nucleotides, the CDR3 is TGTGCCAGCAGTGAAGGGAGGGGTGAGCAGTTCTTC.

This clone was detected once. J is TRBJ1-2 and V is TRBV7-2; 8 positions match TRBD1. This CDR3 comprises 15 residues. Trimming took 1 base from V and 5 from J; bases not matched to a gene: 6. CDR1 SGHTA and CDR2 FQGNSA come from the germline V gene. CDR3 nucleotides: TGTGCCAGCAGCTTAGGGCAGGGGGCAGGGTATGGCTACACCTTC. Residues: CASSLGQGAGYGYTF.

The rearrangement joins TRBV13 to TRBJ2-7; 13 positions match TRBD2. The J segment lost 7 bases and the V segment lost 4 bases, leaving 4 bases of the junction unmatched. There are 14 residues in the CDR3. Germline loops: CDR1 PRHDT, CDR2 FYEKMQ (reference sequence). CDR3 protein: CASSWTSGGWEQYF. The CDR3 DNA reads TGTGCCAGCAGCTGGACTAGCGGGGGCTGGGAGCAGTACTTC.

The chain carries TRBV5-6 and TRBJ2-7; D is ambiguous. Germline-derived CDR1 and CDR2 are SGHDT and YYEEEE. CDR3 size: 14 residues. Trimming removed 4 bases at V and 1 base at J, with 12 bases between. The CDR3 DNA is TGTGCCAGCAGCCCTGCGGCCGTATCCTACGAGCAGTACTTC. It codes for CASSPAAVSYEQYF.

CDR3: CASSQDPVRETEAFF. The CDR3, as DNA: TGCGCCAGCAGCCAAGATCCGGTACGGGAGACTGAAGCTTTCTTT. The rearrangement joins TRBV4-3 to TRBJ1-1; no clear D gene. This CDR3 is 15 amino acids long. V lost 0 bases and J 5 bases, leaving 13 bases between the germline ends. Per the germline V gene, CDR1 is LGHNA and CDR2 is YSLEER.

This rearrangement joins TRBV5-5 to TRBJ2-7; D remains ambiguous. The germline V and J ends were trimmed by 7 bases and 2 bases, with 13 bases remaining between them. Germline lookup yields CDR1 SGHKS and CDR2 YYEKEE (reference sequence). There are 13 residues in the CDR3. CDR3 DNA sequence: TGTGCCAGCGTGGCGCACGGTACCTACGAGCAGTACTTC. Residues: CASVAHGTYEQYF.

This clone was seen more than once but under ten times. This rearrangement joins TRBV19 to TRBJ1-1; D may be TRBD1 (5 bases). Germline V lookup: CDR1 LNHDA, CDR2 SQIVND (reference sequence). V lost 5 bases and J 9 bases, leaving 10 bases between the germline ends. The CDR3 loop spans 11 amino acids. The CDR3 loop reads CASSAREQAFF. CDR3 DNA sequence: TGTGCCAGTAGTGCCAGGGAGCAAGCTTTCTTT.

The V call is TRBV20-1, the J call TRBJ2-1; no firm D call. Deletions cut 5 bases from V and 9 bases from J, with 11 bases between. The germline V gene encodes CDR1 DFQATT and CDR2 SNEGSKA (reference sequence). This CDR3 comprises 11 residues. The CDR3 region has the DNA TGCAGTGCTCAGCGAAGGAGTGAGCAGTTCTTC. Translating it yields CSAQRRSEQFF.

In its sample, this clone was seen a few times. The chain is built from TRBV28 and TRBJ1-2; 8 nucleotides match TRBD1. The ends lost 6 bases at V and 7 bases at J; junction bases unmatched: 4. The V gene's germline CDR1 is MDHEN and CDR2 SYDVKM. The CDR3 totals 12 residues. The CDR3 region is CASSRQGSGYTF. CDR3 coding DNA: TGTGCCAGCAGCCGACAGGGGTCTGGCTACACCTTC.

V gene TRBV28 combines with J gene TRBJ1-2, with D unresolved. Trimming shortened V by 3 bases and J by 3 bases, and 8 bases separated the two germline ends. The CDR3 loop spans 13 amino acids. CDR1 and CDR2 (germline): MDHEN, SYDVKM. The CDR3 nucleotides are TGTGCCAGCAGTTTGGAAGGGTACTATGGCTACACCTTC. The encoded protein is CASSLEGYYGYTF.

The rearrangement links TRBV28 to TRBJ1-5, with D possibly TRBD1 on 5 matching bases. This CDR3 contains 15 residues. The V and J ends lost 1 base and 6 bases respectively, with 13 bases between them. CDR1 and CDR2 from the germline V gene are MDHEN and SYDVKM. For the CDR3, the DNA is TGTGCCAGCAGTTTATCTGGCAGGGCGGGTCAGCCCCAGCATTTT. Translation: CASSLSGRAGQPQHF.

The CDR3 nucleotides read TGTGCCAGCAGCTCCAACAGGGCGGGAATCACAGATACGCAGTATTTT. It codes for CASSSNRAGITDTQYF. The rearrangement joins TRBV7-9 to TRBJ2-3; either TRBD1 or TRBD2 may supply D (6 bases each). The germline V gene encodes CDR1 SEHNR and CDR2 FQNEAQ (reference sequence). The CDR3 is 16 residues long. V was shortened by 4 bases and J by 2 bases, with 16 bases between the two germline ends.

The CDR3: CASSLQSGGRDYGYTF. In DNA, the CDR3 is TGTGCCAGCAGCTTACAATCGGGGGGGCGGGACTATGGCTACACCTTC. The chain couples TRBV7-8 to TRBJ1-2; tentative D call: TRBD1 (6 bases). V was pared by 2 bases and J by 3 bases, with 16 bases between. Germline V CDR1 and CDR2: SGHVS, FQNEAQ. The CDR3 has 16 amino acids.

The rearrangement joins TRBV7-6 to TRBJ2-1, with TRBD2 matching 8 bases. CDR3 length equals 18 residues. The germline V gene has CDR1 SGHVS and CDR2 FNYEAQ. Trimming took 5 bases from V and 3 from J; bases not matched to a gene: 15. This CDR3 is CASSPTLTGGADYNEQFF. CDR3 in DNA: TGTGCCAGCAGCCCGACCCTTACGGGGGGGGCCGACTACAATGAGCAGTTCTTC.

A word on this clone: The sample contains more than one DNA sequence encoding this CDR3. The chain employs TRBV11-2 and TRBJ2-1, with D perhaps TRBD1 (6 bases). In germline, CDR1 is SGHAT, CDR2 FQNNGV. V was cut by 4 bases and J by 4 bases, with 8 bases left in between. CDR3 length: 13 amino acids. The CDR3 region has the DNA TGTGCCAGCAGCTGGGGGCTGTACAATGAGCAGTTCTTC. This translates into CASSWGLYNEQFF. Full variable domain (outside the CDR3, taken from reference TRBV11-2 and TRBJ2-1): EAGVAQSPRYKIIEKRQSVAFWCNPISGHATLYWYQQILGQGPKLLIQFQNNGVVDDSQLPKDRFSAERLKGVDSTLKIQPAKLEDSAVYLCASSWGLYNEQFFGPGTRLTVL.

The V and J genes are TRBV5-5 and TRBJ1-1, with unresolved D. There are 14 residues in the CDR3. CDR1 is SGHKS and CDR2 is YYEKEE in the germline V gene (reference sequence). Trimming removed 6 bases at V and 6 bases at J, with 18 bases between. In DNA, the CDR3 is TGTGCCAGCAATCCCAGTTCGACAAATGCTGAAGCTTTCTTT. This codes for CASNPSSTNAEAFF.

CDR3 in amino acids: CASRAGGSTDTQYF. The DNA for the CDR3 is TGTGCCAGCCGGGCGGGGGGGTCCACAGATACGCAGTATTTT. J is TRBJ2-3 and V is TRBV7-2; 9 nucleotides match TRBD2. Germline CDR1 and CDR2: SGHTA and FQGNSA. CDR3 size: 14 residues. Losses at the gene ends were 8 bases for V and 2 bases for J; bases not matched to a gene: 5. The whole variable domain, filled in from reference TRBV7-2 and TRBJ2-3, reads GAGVSQSPSNKVTEKGKDVELRCDPISGHTALYWYRQSLGQGLEFLIYFQGNSAPDKSGLPSDRFSAERTGGSVSTLTIQRTQQEDSAVYLCASRAGGSTDTQYFGPGTRLTVL.

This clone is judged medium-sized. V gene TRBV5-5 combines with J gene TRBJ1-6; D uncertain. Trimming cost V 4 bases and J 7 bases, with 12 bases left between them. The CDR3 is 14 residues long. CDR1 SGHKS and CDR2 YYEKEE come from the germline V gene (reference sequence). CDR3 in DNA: TGTGCCAGCAGCCAAAGTCCGGGGAATTCACCCCTCCACTTT. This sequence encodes CASSQSPGNSPLHF.

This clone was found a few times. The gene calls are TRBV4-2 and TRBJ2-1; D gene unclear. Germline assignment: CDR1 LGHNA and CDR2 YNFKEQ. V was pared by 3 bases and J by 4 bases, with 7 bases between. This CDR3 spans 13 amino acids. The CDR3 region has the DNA TGTGCCAGCAGCCAGGGATCATACAATGAGCAGTTCTTC. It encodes CASSQGSYNEQFF.

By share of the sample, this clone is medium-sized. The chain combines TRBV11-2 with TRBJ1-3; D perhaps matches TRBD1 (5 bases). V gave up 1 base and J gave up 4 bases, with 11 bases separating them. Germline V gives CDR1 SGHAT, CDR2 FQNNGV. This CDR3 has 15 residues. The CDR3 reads CASSLARVEGNTIYF. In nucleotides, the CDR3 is TGTGCCAGCAGCTTAGCCAGGGTGGAGGGAAACACCATATATTTT.

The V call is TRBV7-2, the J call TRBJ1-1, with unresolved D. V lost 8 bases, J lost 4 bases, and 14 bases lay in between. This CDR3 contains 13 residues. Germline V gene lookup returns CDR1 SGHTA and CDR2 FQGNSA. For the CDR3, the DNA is TGTGCCAGCGGAACGGGTCACTTCACTGAAGCTTTCTTT. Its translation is CASGTGHFTEAFF.

In DNA form, the CDR3 reads TGTGCCAGCAGCCAGCTTAGCGGGGGGGTAGGGGAGACCCAGTACTTC. This codes for CASSQLSGGVGETQYF. This rearrangement joins TRBV4-2 to TRBJ2-5, with 11 bases matching TRBD2. The germline gives CDR1 LGHNA, CDR2 YNFKEQ. The CDR3 sequence is 16 residues long. V dropped 3 bases and J dropped 5; count of bases not matched to a gene: 8.

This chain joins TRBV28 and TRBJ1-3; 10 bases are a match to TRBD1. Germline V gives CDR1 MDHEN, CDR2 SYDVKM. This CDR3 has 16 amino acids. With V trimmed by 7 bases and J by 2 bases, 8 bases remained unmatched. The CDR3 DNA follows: TGTGCCAGCACTGGGACAGGGGTGGTTCCTGGAAACACCATATATTTT. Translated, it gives CASTGTGVVPGNTIYF.

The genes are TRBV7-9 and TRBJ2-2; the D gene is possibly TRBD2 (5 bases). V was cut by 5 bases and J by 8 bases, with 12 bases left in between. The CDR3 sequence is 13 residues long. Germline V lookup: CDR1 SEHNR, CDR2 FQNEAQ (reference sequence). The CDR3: CASSPEVSGELFF. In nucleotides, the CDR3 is TGTGCCAGCAGCCCGGAGGTTTCTGGGGAGCTGTTTTTT.

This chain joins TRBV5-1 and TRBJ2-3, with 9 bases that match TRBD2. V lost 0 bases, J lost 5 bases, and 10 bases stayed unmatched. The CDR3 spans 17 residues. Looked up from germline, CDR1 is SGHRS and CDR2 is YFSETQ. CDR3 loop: CASSLALQRGAKDTQYF. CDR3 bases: TGCGCCAGCAGCTTGGCGCTGCAGCGGGGGGCTAAAGATACGCAGTATTTT.